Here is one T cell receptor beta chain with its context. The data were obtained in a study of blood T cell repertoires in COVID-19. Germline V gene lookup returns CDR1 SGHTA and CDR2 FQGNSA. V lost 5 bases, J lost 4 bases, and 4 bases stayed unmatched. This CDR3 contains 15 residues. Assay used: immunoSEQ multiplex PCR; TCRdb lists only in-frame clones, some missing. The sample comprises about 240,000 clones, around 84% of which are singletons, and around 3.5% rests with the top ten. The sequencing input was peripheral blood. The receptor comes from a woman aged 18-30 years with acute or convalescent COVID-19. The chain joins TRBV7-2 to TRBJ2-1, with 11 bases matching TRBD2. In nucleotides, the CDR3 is TGTGCCAGCAGCATACTAGCGGGAGAATACAATGAGCAGTTCTTC. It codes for CASSILAGEYNEQFF.